This T cell receptor (beta chain) was observed in a study of cytomegalovirus exposure and HLA in healthy donors. Regarding the study as a whole: DRB1 had the most TCR associations and HLA-C the fewest, a later analysis found, with rates varying by HLA locus.

To note about this clone: What it recognizes is unknown.

V was pared by 7 bases and J by 7 bases, with 11 bases of the junction left unmatched. The CDR3 covers 15 residues. In germline, CDR1 is MNHNS, CDR2 SASEGT. PCR primers comprised 60 Vbeta and 13 Jbeta primers. Measured with immunoSEQ multiplex PCR; TCRdb has only the in-frame clones, and not every one. The table records fewer than 90,000 clones, approximately 80% of them present only once. This receptor was identified in a man between 25 and 39 years old in good health and CMV-seronegative. The rearrangement joins TRBV6-1 to TRBJ2-1; 9 bases map to TRBD2. Sequenced sample: PBMCs. The CDR3 region has the DNA TGTGCCAGCATGAGTCTTAGCGGGAGTCAGAATGAGCAGTTCTTC. Protein product: CASMSLSGSQNEQFF.